The 16 T cell receptor beta chains listed next were all sequenced from one sample in a study of shared clonotypes between healthy human individuals. Libraries were prepared by immunoSEQ multiplex PCR; TCRdb keeps only in-frame clonotypes and omits some of them. The table records 450,000 to 500,000 clones, roughly 80% of them present only once. The sequenced sample consisted of PBMCs. These receptors were collected from a woman aged 40-49 years in good health. Some clones in this sample may be carry-over from other donors' samples.

The CDR3 is CASSNSGGTEAFF. CDR3 nucleotide sequence: TGTGCCAGCAGTAACTCCGGTGGGACTGAAGCTTTCTTT. The chain employs TRBV28 and TRBJ1-1; D ambiguous. V was pared by 5 bases and J by 5 bases, with 12 bases between. This CDR3 contains 13 residues. CDR1 and CDR2 from the germline V gene are MDHEN and SYDVKM.

V gene TRBV11-3 combines with J gene TRBJ2-1; D remains unclear. The CDR3 spans 14 residues. The V gene's germline CDR1 is SGHNT and CDR2 YENEEA. Trimming removed 11 bases at V and 0 bases at J, with 14 bases between. DNA for the CDR3: TGTGCCTCGAAGGCAGGAAGCTCCTACAATGAGCAGTTCTTC. Translation: CASKAGSSYNEQFF.

Points on this clone: This sample includes further DNA sequences coding for the same CDR3. V usage is TRBV29-1 and J usage is TRBJ1-1, with D unresolved. Germline values: CDR1 SQVTM, CDR2 ANQGSEA. V was pared by 6 bases and J by 6 bases, with 17 bases between. The CDR3 sequence is 13 residues long. The CDR3 DNA reads as TGCAGCGTCACAGTAGGGCTAGACGCTGAAGCTTTCTTT. It is translated as CSVTVGLDAEAFF. Complete variable domain (other parts from reference TRBV29-1 and TRBJ1-1): SAVISQKPSRDICQRGTSLTIQCQVDSQVTMMFWYRQQPGQSLTLIATANQGSEATYESGFVIDKFPISRPNLTFSTLTVSNMSPEDSSIYLCSVTVGLDAEAFFGQGTRLTVV.

Comment on this clone: Distinct nucleotide sequences in the sample also encode this CDR3. DNA for the CDR3: TGCGCCAGCAGCTTGGGGAGGGATCAGCCCCAGCATTTT. This codes for CASSLGRDQPQHF. The rearrangement uses TRBV5-1 and TRBJ1-5; D remains ambiguous. Trimming took off 0 bases at V and 5 bases at J, with 6 bases between the two ends. The CDR3 totals 13 residues. Germline values: CDR1 SGHRS, CDR2 YFSETQ. Looking up the rest from reference TRBV5-1 and TRBJ1-5 gives the full variable domain: KAGVTQTPRYLIKTRGQQVTLSCSPISGHRSVSWYQQTPGQGLQFLFEYFSETQRNKGNFPGRFSGRQFSNSRSEMNVSTLELGDSALYLCASSLGRDQPQHFGDGTRLSIL.

The chain is built from TRBV7-9 and TRBJ1-4, with 10 bases that match TRBD1. V shed 5 bases, J shed 8 bases, and the junction held 14 bases outside the gene matches. Germline values: CDR1 SEHNR, CDR2 FQNEAQ (reference sequence). CDR3 length equals 17 residues. CDR3 region: CASSHGTGEAPGEKLFF. The CDR3 DNA is TGTGCCAGCAGCCACGGGACAGGGGAAGCCCCGGGGGAAAAACTGTTTTTT.

Comments on this clone: A far larger clone is off by one base, so a read error is likely. The rearrangement uses TRBV29-1 and TRBJ2-1; TRBD2 agrees at 11 bases. V gave up 4 bases and J gave up 3 bases; unmatched junction bases: 11. The CDR3 consists of 17 residues. In germline, CDR1 is SQVTM, CDR2 ANQGSEA. This chain's CDR3 is CSVGGFAGTSGYNEQFF. The CDR3 DNA is TGCAGCGTTGGAGGGTTCGCAGGGACTAGCGGCTACAATGAGCAGTTCTTC.

The chain has TRBV28 and TRBJ1-2; 8 bases match TRBD1. CDR1 and CDR2 (germline): MDHEN, SYDVKM. This CDR3 is 15 amino acids long. V lost 6 bases and J lost 4; bases outside the gene matches: 10. CDR3 nucleotides: TGTGCCAGCAGAGACTCCGGGACAGGCGTCTATGGCTACACCTTC. Translated, it gives CASRDSGTGVYGYTF.

The CDR3: CATSLERIGGVNTEAFF. The DNA for the CDR3 is TGTGCCACCAGCTTAGAGCGTATCGGGGGGGTCAACACTGAAGCTTTCTTT. The chain has TRBV15 and TRBJ1-1; possible D gene TRBD1, 5 bases. Deletions cut 5 bases from V and 2 bases from J, with 21 bases between. The CDR3 is made up of 17 amino acids. CDR1 is LNHNV and CDR2 is YYDKDF in the germline V gene (reference sequence).

CDR3 amino acids: CASSQGQGATGANVLTF. DNA for the CDR3: TGCGCCAGCAGCCAAGGACAGGGGGCGACCGGGGCCAACGTCCTGACTTTC. The rearrangement links TRBV4-3 to TRBJ2-6; 10 positions agree with TRBD1. The CDR3 consists of 17 residues. V was clipped by 1 base and J by 4 bases; unmatched bases: 4. Germline V gene data show CDR1 as LGHNA and CDR2 as YSLEER.

This chain connects TRBV4-2 to TRBJ2-3; D is uncertain. The V and J ends lost 2 bases and 4 bases respectively, with 13 bases between them. Germline V gene data show CDR1 as LGHNA and CDR2 as YNFKEQ. The CDR3 sequence is 15 residues long. DNA of the CDR3: TGTGCCAGCAGCCAATTTAGACCAGACGCAGATACGCAGTATTTT. Encoded protein: CASSQFRPDADTQYF.

This clone was counted a few times. It differs at one base from a far larger clone, so likely a read error. Other nucleotide sequences in the sample specify the same CDR3. The rearrangement uses TRBV30 and TRBJ1-1; D uncertain. V lost 0 bases and J lost 1, with 6 bases in between. CDR1 and CDR2 from the germline V gene are GTSNPN and SVGIG (reference sequence). The CDR3 extends over 13 amino acids. The CDR3 DNA reads TGTGCCTGGAGTGTTGAGAGGAACACTGAAGCTTTCTTT. Translating it yields CAWSVERNTEAFF.

This chain joins TRBV28 and TRBJ2-7; 8 nucleotides agree with TRBD2. Looked up from germline, CDR1 is MDHEN and CDR2 is SYDVKM. The CDR3 is 15 amino acids. With V trimmed by 6 bases and J by 7 bases, 14 bases remained unmatched. CDR3 coding DNA: TGTGCCAGCAGGCTCGGTGAGCGGGAGACGGGGGAGCAGTACTTC. This codes for CASRLGERETGEQYF.

This chain uses TRBV28 with TRBJ2-7; 11 bases line up with TRBD2. Trimming cost V 4 bases and J 12 bases; bases outside gene matches: 11. Germline CDR1 MDHEN, CDR2 SYDVKM. This CDR3 spans 14 amino acids. The CDR3 loop is CASSSPGLAVEGYF. The CDR3 bases are TGTGCCAGCAGTTCGCCGGGACTAGCGGTGGAAGGGTACTTC.

The chain joins TRBV6-1 to TRBJ2-7; D possibly corresponds to TRBD2 (5 bases). This CDR3 contains 12 residues. Germline loops: CDR1 MNHNS, CDR2 SASEGT. Trimming removed 5 bases from V and 4 bases from J, with 9 bases in between. The CDR3, as DNA: TGTGCCAGCAGTATTACTAGGTACGAGCAGTACTTC. Its translation is CASSITRYEQYF.

Comments on this clone: Different DNA sequences within this sample yield the same CDR3. The V call is TRBV28, the J call TRBJ2-7; no firm D call. CDR1 and CDR2 from the germline V gene are MDHEN and SYDVKM. This CDR3 has 12 amino acids. Trimming took off 1 base at V and 4 bases at J, with 5 bases between the two ends. Here the CDR3 DNA reads TGTGCCAGCAGTTTATTCCCATACGAGCAGTACTTC. The encoded protein is CASSLFPYEQYF.

A note on this clone: Since a far larger clone is one base different, this is likely a read error. This rearrangement joins TRBV28 to TRBJ2-7; 11 nucleotides align to TRBD2. CDR3 length: 16 residues. J gave up 0 bases and V 11 bases, and 12 bases lay outside the gene matches. Per the germline V gene, CDR1 is MDHEN and CDR2 is SYDVKM. The CDR3 region is CAGIGSGRASSYEQYF. The CDR3 region has the DNA TGTGCCGGCATAGGTAGCGGGAGGGCGAGCTCCTACGAGCAGTACTTC.